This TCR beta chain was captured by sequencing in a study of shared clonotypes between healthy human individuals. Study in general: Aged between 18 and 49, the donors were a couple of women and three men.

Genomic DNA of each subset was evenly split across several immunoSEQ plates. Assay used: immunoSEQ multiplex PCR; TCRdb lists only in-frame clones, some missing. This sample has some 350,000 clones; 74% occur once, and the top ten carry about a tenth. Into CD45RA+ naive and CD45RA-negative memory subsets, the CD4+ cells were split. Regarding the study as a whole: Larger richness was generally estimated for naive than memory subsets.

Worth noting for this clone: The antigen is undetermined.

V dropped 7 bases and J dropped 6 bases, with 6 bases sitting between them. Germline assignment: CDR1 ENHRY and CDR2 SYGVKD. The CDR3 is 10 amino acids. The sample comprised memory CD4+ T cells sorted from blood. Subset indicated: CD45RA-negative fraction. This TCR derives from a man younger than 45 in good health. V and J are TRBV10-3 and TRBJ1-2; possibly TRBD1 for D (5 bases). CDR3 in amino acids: CAIKGDGYTF. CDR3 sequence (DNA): TGTGCCATCAAAGGGGATGGCTACACCTTC.